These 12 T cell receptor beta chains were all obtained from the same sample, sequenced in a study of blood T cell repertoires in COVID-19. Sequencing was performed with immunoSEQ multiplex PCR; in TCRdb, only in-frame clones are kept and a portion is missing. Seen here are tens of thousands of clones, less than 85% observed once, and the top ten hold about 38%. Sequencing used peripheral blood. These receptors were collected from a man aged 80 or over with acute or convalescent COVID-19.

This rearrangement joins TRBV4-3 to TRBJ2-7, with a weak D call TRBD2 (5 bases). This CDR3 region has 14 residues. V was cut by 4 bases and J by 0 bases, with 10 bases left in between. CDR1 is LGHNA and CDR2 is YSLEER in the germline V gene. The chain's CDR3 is CASSRTGVSYEQYF. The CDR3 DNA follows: TGCGCCAGCAGCCGAACCGGGGTCTCCTACGAGCAGTACTTC.

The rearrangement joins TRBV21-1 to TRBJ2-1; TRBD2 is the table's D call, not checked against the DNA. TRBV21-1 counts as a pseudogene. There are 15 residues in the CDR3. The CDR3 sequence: CARARLAESYNEQFF. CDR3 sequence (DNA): TGTGCCAGAGCGAGACTAGCGGAGTCCTACAATGAGCAGTTCTTC.

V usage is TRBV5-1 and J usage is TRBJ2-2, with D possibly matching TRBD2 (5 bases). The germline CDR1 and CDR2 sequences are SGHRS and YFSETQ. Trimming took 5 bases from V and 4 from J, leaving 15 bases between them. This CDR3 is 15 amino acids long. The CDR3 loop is CASSPRESGTGELFF. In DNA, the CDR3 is TGCGCCAGCAGTCCTAGGGAGTCGGGCACCGGGGAGCTGTTTTTT.

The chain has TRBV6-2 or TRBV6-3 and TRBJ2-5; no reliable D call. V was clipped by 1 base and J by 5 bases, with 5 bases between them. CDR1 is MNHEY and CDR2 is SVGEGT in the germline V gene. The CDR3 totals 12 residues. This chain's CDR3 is CASSYFGETQYF. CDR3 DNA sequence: TGTGCCAGCAGTTACTTCGGGGAGACCCAGTACTTC.

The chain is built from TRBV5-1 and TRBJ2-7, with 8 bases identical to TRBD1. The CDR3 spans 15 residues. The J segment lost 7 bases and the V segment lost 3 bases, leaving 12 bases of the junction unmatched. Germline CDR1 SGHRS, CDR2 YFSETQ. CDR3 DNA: TGCGCCAGCAGCTCCCAGGACAGGGTCCTTGGTGAGCAGTACTTC. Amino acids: CASSSQDRVLGEQYF.

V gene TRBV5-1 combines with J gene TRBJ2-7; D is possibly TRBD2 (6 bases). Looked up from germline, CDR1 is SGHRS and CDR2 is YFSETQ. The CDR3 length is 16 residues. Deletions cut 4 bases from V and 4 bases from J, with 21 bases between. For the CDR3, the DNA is TGCGCCAGCAGCACTACCGGGGGAGGATGGGGGTACGAGCAGTACTTC. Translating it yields CASSTTGGGWGYEQYF.

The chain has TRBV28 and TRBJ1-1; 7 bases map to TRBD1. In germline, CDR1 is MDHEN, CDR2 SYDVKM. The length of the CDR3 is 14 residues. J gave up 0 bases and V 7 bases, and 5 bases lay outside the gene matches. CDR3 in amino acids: CASMRQGLNTEAFF. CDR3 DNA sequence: TGTGCCAGCATGCGACAGGGCCTGAACACTGAAGCTTTCTTT.

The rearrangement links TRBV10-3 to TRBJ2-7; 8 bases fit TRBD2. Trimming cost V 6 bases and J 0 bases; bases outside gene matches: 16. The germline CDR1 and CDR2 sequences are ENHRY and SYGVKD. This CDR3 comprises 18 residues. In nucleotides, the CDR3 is TGTGCCATCAGGGGGGCAGCGGGGGAAGAGAAAAGCTCCTACGAGCAGTACTTC. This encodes CAIRGAAGEEKSSYEQYF.

This chain's CDR3 is CAARGRPSYEQYF. DNA for the CDR3: TGTGCCGCAAGGGGTAGGCCGTCCTACGAGCAGTACTTC. V gene TRBV6-5 combines with J gene TRBJ2-7, with a weak D call TRBD1 (5 bases). Germline-derived CDR1 and CDR2 are MNHEY and SVGAGI. The CDR3 spans 13 residues. V shed 11 bases and J shed 1 base, with 15 bases lying between them.

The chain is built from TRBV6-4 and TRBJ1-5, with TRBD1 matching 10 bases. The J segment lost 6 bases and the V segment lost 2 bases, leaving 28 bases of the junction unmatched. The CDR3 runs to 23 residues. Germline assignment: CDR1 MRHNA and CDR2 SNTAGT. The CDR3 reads CASSDDPPTRDRGLWLSCQPQHF. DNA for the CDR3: TGTGCCAGCAGTGACGACCCCCCTACCCGGGACAGGGGTTTATGGTTGAGTTGTCAGCCCCAGCATTTT.

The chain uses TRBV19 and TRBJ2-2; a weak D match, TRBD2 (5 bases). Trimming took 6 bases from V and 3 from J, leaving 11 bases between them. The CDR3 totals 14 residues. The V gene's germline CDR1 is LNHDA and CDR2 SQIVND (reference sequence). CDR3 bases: TGTGCCAGTAGGGTGGGCGGGTACACCGGGGAGCTGTTTTTT. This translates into CASRVGGYTGELFF.

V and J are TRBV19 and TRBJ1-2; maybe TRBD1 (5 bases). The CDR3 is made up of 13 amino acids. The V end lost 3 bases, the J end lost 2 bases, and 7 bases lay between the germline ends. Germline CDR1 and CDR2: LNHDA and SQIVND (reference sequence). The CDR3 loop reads CASSIAGNYGYTF. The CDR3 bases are TGTGCCAGTAGTATTGCAGGGAACTATGGCTACACCTTC.